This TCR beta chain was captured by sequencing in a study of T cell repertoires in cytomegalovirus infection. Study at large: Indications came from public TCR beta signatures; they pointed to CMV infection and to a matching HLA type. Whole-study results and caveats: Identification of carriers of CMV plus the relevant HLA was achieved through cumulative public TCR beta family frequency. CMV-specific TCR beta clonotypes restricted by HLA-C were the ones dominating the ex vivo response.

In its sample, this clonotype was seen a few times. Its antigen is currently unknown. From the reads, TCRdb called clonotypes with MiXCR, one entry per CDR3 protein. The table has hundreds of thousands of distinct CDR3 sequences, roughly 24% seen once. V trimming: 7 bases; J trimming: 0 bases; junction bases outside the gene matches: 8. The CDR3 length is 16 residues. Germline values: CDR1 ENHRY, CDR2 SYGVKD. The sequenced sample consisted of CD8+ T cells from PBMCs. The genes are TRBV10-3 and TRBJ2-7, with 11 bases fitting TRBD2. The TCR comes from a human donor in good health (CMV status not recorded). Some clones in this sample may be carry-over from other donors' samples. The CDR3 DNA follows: TGTGCCATCACTTCGACTAGCGGGGTTGCCTCCTACGAGCAGTACTTC. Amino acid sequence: CAITSTSGVASYEQYF.